The sequence of this TCR beta chain was determined in a study of vaccination effects on CD4 cells after COVID-19. Across the study: Both of the two convalescent patients gave a sample, one 16 days and one a week before vaccination.

Here immunoSEQ multiplex PCR was the method, and the copy in TCRdb shows in-frame clones only, minus some. The sample contains tens of thousands of clones, around 82% of which appear only once. ViraFEST used viral peptide pools to expand antigen-specific CD4+ T cells before sequencing. Upon completion of 10 to 11 days in culture, CD4+ T cells were isolated. The person's infection with SARS-CoV-2, confirmed by PCR, took place between March and December 2020. Wells of two million PBMC each were grown with about 9.5 IU/ml IL-2 and roughly 9.9 ug/ml peptides. At days 3 and 7, half of the medium was exchanged for IL-2 medium. Of note for this clone: Its specificity is not known.

The TCR originated in a human donor who had a prior SARS-CoV-2 infection. The sequencing used CD4+ T cells from PBMCs cultured with HIV peptides, collected before COVID-19 vaccination. The subset was: HIV-1 Nef peptide pool negative control/reference culture.

The CDR3 is CASSLWGMDYGYTF. In DNA, the CDR3 is TGTGCCAGCAGCTTGTGGGGGATGGACTATGGCTACACCTTC. The rearrangement links TRBV5-8 to TRBJ1-2; maybe TRBD1 (5 bases). V was clipped by 1 base and J by 3 bases, with 10 bases between them. Germline V lookup: CDR1 SGHTS, CDR2 YDEGEE. The CDR3 extends over 14 amino acids.